The 22 T cell receptor beta chains in this list originate from one sample, sequenced in a study of beta chain features in type 1 diabetes. Reverse transcribing all isolated RNA meant expressed TCRB transcripts were sequenced. The method was immunoSEQ multiplex PCR; TCRdb's version includes in-frame clones alone and lacks a portion of them. The sample shows 300,000 to 400,000 clones, around 8% of them seen only once. The sequencing input was central memory CD4+ T cells from blood. These TCRs come from a woman between 18 and 30 years old in good health.

This clone was counted between two and nine times. The rearrangement links TRBV7-2 to TRBJ2-4; TRBD2 is a possible D gene (5 bases). The CDR3 contains 14 residues. Germline CDR1 and CDR2: SGHTA and FQGNSA. V was clipped by 5 bases and J by 4 bases, with 12 bases between them. In nucleotides, the CDR3 is TGTGCCAGCAGCGCCCCGCGGGTTAAAAACATTCAGTACTTC. Translated, it gives CASSAPRVKNIQYF.

This clone came up a few times. The genes are TRBV6-1 and TRBJ2-1; 8 positions agree with TRBD2. Trimming cost V 5 bases and J 9 bases; bases outside gene matches: 12. Germline V gives CDR1 MNHNS, CDR2 SASEGT. This CDR3 has 15 residues. CDR3 nucleotides: TGTGCCAGCAGTCTTCCGGGACTAGTATCGCGTGAGCAGTTCTTC. It translates to CASSLPGLVSREQFF.

The table lists this clone with a few counts. J is TRBJ2-7 and V is TRBV11-1, with TRBD1 matching over 7 bases. CDR1 is SGHAT, CDR2 FQDESV, per germline (reference sequence). The CDR3 loop spans 15 amino acids. With V trimmed by 4 bases and J by 2 bases, 8 bases remained unmatched. In DNA form, the CDR3 reads TGTGCCAGCAGCTCATCCGGGACAGTCGCCTACGAGCAGTACTTC. Translated, it gives CASSSSGTVAYEQYF.

This clone was observed a handful of times. The rearrangement joins TRBV4-3 to TRBJ2-1, with TRBD2 matching over 12 bases. There are 17 residues in the CDR3. J gave up 7 bases and V 0 bases, and 7 bases lay outside the gene matches. Germline lookup yields CDR1 LGHNA and CDR2 YSLEER. In DNA, the CDR3 is TGCGCCAGCAGCCAAGATAGGGCTAGCGGGAGGGGTAATGAGCAGTTCTTC. This gives the protein CASSQDRASGRGNEQFF.

The rearrangement joins TRBV7-2 to TRBJ2-1; 8 nucleotides line up with TRBD1. J lost 2 bases, V lost 5 bases, and 5 bases had no gene match. The CDR3 is 15 amino acids. Germline-derived CDR1 and CDR2 are SGHTA and FQGNSA. The CDR3: CASSTQGVTYNEQFF. CDR3 bases: TGTGCCAGCAGCACACAGGGGGTGACCTACAATGAGCAGTTCTTC.

This chain connects TRBV28 to TRBJ1-2; TRBD1 aligns across 8 bases. The CDR3 consists of 14 residues. Germline assignment: CDR1 MDHEN and CDR2 SYDVKM. The J segment lost 6 bases and the V segment lost 5 bases, leaving 8 bases of the junction unmatched. CDR3 in amino acids: CASSPGTGQNGYTF. The CDR3 DNA reads as TGTGCCAGCAGTCCCGGGACAGGACAAAATGGCTACACCTTC.

J is TRBJ1-1 and V is TRBV7-2, with no clear D. This CDR3 is 13 amino acids long. Looked up from germline, CDR1 is SGHTA and CDR2 is FQGNSA. V was pared by 5 bases and J by 1 base, with 8 bases between. The CDR3, as DNA: TGTGCCAGCAGCAGCCGGAGGAACACTGAAGCTTTCTTT. Translated: CASSSRRNTEAFF.

The chain recombines TRBV25-1 with TRBJ2-7, with no clear D. Trimming took 3 bases from V and 0 from J, leaving 9 bases between them. There are 14 residues in the CDR3. Germline CDR1 MGHDK, CDR2 SYGVNS. The chain's CDR3 is CASSDLQSSYEQYF. The CDR3 coding sequence is TGTGCCAGCAGTGACCTACAGAGCTCCTACGAGCAGTACTTC.

The chain has TRBV15 and TRBJ2-7; D unclear. Germline CDR1 LNHNV, CDR2 YYDKDF (reference sequence). V lost 1 base and J lost 7, with 11 bases in between. The length of the CDR3 is 13 residues. The CDR3 protein is CATSRVLSDEQYF. The CDR3 coding sequence is TGTGCCACCAGCAGAGTTCTGTCGGATGAGCAGTACTTC.

The V and J genes are TRBV5-1 and TRBJ2-1, with 7 bases matching TRBD2. The CDR3 extends over 18 amino acids. J lost 0 bases, V lost 0 bases, and 9 bases had no gene match. Germline V gene lookup returns CDR1 SGHRS and CDR2 YFSETQ. CDR3 in DNA: TGCGCCAGCAGCTTGGTGCATAGCGGGCCGAGCTCCTACAATGAGCAGTTCTTC. Amino acid sequence: CASSLVHSGPSSYNEQFF. The variable domain in full, with the rest retrieved from reference TRBV5-1 and TRBJ2-1, is KAGVTQTPRYLIKTRGQQVTLSCSPISGHRSVSWYQQTPGQGLQFLFEYFSETQRNKGNFPGRFSGRQFSNSRSEMNVSTLELGDSALYLCASSLVHSGPSSYNEQFFGPGTRLTVL.

This clone was observed a few times. The rearrangement joins TRBV29-1 to TRBJ2-1; a possible D gene is TRBD2 (6 bases). V was pared by 1 base and J by 11 bases, with 15 bases between. Looked up from germline, CDR1 is SQVTM and CDR2 is ANQGSEA. The CDR3 runs to 13 residues. This chain's CDR3 is CSVEVGTSGKQFF. As DNA, the CDR3 is TGCAGCGTTGAAGTGGGGACTTCGGGGAAGCAGTTCTTC.

CDR3 in amino acids: CASSETGTGEQYF. CDR3 DNA sequence: TGTGCCAGCAGTGAAACGGGCACGGGCGAGCAGTACTTC. The chain has TRBV6-5 and TRBJ2-7; D uncertain. The V end was cut by 5 bases, the J end by 6 bases, with 14 bases between. The CDR3 sequence is 13 residues long. Germline CDR1 and CDR2: MNHEY and SVGAGI.

This clone has only a few counts. The chain has TRBV7-3 and TRBJ2-1; D is perhaps TRBD2 (6 bases). This CDR3 region has 17 residues. Trimming removed 0 bases at V and 5 bases at J, with 17 bases between. CDR1 is SGHTA, CDR2 FQGTGA, per germline. The CDR3 DNA reads as TGTGCCAGCAGCTTAACGGGGGTTCCGGGACTCCACAATGAGCAGTTCTTC. Encoded protein: CASSLTGVPGLHNEQFF.

The rearrangement joins TRBV6-5 to TRBJ2-1; D is undetermined. Trimming took off 3 bases at V and 0 bases at J, with 6 bases between the two ends. CDR1 is MNHEY, CDR2 SVGAGI, per germline. The CDR3 has 14 residues. The CDR3 spells CASSYSSSYNEQFF. CDR3 DNA sequence: TGTGCCAGCAGTTATTCCAGCTCCTACAATGAGCAGTTCTTC.

V usage is TRBV9 and J usage is TRBJ2-5, with D unresolved. CDR1 is SGDLS and CDR2 is YYNGEE in the germline V gene. CDR3 length: 13 amino acids. Trimming cost V 0 bases and J 1 base, with 4 bases left between them. DNA for the CDR3: TGTGCCAGCAGCGTAGGCTTCCAAGAGACCCAGTACTTC. Its translation: CASSVGFQETQYF.

Note on this clone: The junction differs from germline at one of its ends, possibly a read error. The chain is built from TRBV28 and TRBJ2-1; D remains unclear. The CDR3 covers 13 residues. Germline V gene lookup returns CDR1 MDHEN and CDR2 SYDVKM. This CDR3 is CASSSPNYHEQFF. The CDR3 coding sequence is TGTGCCAGCAGTTCGCCGAACTACCATGAGCAGTTCTTC.

The sample holds a few counts of this clone. The same CDR3 arises from other DNA sequences in this sample as well. The J gene is TRBJ2-5, the V gene TRBV5-1; D possibly corresponds to TRBD1 (6 bases). Trimming took 3 bases from V and 5 from J, leaving 11 bases between them. The CDR3 is made up of 13 amino acids. The germline gives CDR1 SGHRS, CDR2 YFSETQ. The CDR3 is CASSSQGSETQYF. The CDR3 DNA sequence: TGCGCCAGCAGCTCACAGGGTTCGGAGACCCAGTACTTC.

Ten or more counts support this clone. This chain connects TRBV7-2 to TRBJ2-1, with 13 positions matching TRBD2. Trimming at V came to 0 bases and at J to 9 bases, leaving 11 bases not matched to a gene. The CDR3 runs to 18 residues. CDR1 and CDR2 (germline): SGHTA, FQGNSA. CDR3 sequence (DNA): TGTGCCAGCAGCTTAGCGCCTATTGGGACTAGCGGGATTGGTGAGCAGTTCTTC. Translating it yields CASSLAPIGTSGIGEQFF.

The chain combines TRBV7-2 with TRBJ2-5; TRBD1 agrees at 9 bases. Germline loops: CDR1 SGHTA, CDR2 FQGNSA. This CDR3 has 17 residues. V dropped 1 base and J dropped 0; count of bases not matched to a gene: 6. CDR3 coding DNA: TGTGCCAGCAGCTTAGACAGGGGGCGCAGGTACCAAGAGACCCAGTACTTC. It codes for CASSLDRGRRYQETQYF.

The V gene is TRBV2, the J gene TRBJ2-2, with a tentative D call TRBD1 (5 bases). V lost 2 bases, J lost 1 base, and 11 bases lay in between. The length of the CDR3 is 16 residues. CDR1 and CDR2 from the germline V gene are SNHLY and FYNNEI. CDR3 region: CASSERPQGNTGELFF. CDR3 DNA: TGTGCCAGCAGTGAAAGGCCGCAGGGGAACACCGGGGAGCTGTTTTTT.

The chain combines TRBV7-2 with TRBJ2-3, with a possible D match to TRBD2 (6 bases). The CDR3 length is 15 residues. Germline values: CDR1 SGHTA, CDR2 FQGNSA. V was clipped by 5 bases and J by 4 bases, with 16 bases between them. CDR3 sequence: CASSATSSRADTQYF. For the CDR3, the DNA is TGTGCCAGCAGCGCCACTAGCTCCAGAGCAGATACGCAGTATTTT.

The table lists this clone with many counts. The chain has TRBV18 and TRBJ2-2; no clear D gene. This CDR3 contains 13 residues. The germline V gene has CDR1 KGHSH and CDR2 LQKENI. Trimming stripped 4 bases from V and 5 bases from J, with 8 bases between. The CDR3 coding sequence is TGTGCCAGCTCACGGGCACAAACCGGGGAGCTGTTTTTT. This codes for CASSRAQTGELFF.